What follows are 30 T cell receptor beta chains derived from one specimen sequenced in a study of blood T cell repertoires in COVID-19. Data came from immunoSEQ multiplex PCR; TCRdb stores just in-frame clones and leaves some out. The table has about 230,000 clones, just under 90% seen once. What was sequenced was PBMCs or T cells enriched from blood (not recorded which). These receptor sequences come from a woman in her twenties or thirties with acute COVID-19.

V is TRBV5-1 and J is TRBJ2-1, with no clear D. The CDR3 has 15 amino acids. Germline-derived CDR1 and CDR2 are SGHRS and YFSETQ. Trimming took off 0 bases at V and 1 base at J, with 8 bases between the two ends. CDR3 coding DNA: TGCGCCAGCAGCTTGGGGGCAGGATCCTACAATGAGCAGTTCTTC. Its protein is CASSLGAGSYNEQFF. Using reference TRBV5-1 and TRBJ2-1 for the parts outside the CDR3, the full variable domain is KAGVTQTPRYLIKTRGQQVTLSCSPISGHRSVSWYQQTPGQGLQFLFEYFSETQRNKGNFPGRFSGRQFSNSRSEMNVSTLELGDSALYLCASSLGAGSYNEQFFGPGTRLTVL.

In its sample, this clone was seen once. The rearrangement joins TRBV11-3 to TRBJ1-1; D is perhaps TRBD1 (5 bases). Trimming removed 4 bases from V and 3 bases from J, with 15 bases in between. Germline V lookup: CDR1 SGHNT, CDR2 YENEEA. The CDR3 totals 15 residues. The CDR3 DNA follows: TGTGCCAGCAGCTCCGGGACTTATCCGTACACTGAAGCTTTCTTT. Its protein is CASSSGTYPYTEAFF.

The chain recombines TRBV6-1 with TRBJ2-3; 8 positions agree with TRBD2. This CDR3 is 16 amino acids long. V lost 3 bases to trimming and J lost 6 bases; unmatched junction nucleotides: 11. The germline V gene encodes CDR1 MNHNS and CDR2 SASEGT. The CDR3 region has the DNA TGTGCCAGCAGTGAGCGGACTAGCCCTGGCGGGGATACGCAGTATTTT. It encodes CASSERTSPGGDTQYF.

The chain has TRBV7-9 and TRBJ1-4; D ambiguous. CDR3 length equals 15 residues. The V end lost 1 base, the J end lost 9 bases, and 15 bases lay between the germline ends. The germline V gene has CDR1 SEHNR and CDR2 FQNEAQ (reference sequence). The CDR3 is CASSLEEDGEKKLFF. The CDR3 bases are TGTGCCAGCAGCTTAGAGGAGGACGGTGAGAAAAAACTGTTTTTT.

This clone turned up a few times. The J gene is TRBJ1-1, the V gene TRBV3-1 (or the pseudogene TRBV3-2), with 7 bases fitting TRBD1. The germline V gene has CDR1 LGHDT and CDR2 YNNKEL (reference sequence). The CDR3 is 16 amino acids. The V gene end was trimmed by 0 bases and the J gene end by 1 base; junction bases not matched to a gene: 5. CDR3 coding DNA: TGTGCCAGCAGCCAAGATCCAGACAGGGAGAACACTGAAGCTTTCTTT. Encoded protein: CASSQDPDRENTEAFF.

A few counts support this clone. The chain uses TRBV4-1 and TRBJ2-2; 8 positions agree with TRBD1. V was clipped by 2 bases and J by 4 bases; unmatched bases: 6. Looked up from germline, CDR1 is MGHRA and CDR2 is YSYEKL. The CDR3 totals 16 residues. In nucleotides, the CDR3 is TGCGCCAGCAGCCAATCCTGGACAGGGAGCACCGGGGAGCTGTTTTTT. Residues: CASSQSWTGSTGELFF.

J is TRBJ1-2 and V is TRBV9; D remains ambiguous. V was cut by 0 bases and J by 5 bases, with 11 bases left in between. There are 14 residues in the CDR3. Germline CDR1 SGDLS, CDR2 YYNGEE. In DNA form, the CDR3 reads TGTGCCAGCAGCGTAGACAAGTCCATGTATGGCTACACCTTC. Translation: CASSVDKSMYGYTF.

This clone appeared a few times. The CDR3 bases are TGCGCCAGCAGCTGGGCCGGGGACAGCTCCTACGAGCAGTACTTC. Protein product: CASSWAGDSSYEQYF. The chain uses TRBV5-1 and TRBJ2-7; 7 bases map to TRBD1. The CDR3 contains 15 residues. Germline CDR1 SGHRS, CDR2 YFSETQ. Trimming took 3 bases from V and 0 from J; bases not matched to a gene: 6.

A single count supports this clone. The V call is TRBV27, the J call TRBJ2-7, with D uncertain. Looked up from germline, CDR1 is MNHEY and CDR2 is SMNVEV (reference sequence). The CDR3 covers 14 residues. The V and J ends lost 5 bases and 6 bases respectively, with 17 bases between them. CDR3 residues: CASSPLWVQAEQYF. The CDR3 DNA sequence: TGTGCCAGCAGTCCCCTGTGGGTCCAGGCCGAGCAGTACTTC.

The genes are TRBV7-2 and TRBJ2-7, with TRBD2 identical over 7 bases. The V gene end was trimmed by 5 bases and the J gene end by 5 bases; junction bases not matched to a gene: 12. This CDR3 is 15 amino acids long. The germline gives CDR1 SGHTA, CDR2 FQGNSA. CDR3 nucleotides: TGTGCCAGCAGCCCAACTGGGGCGGGGGAGAACGAGCAGTACTTC. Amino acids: CASSPTGAGENEQYF.

The DNA of the CDR3 is TGTGCCAGTAGTACTCGGGAGCGTCAGCCCCAGCATTTT. Its protein is CASSTRERQPQHF. The rearrangement joins TRBV19 to TRBJ1-5; D uncertain. CDR3 length: 13 amino acids. Trimming left V 4 bases short and J 6 bases short, with 10 bases between. The V gene's germline CDR1 is LNHDA and CDR2 SQIVND (reference sequence).

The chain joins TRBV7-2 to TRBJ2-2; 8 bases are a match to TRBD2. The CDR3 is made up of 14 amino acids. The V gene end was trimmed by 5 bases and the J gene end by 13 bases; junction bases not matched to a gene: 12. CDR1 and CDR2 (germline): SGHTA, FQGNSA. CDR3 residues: CASSKETDAGGLFF. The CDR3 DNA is TGTGCCAGCAGCAAAGAGACAGACGCGGGAGGGCTGTTTTTT.

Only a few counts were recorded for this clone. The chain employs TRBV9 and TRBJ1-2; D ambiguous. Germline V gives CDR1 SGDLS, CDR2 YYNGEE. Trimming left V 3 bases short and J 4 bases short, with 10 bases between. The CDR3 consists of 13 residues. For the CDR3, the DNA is TGTGCCAGCAGCGAGAAAAACTTCTATGGCTACACCTTC. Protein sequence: CASSEKNFYGYTF.

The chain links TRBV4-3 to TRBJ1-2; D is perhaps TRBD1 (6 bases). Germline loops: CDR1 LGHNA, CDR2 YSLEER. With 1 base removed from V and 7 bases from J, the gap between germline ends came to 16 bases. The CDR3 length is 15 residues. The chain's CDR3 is CASSQGGTRGSGYTF. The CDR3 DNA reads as TGCGCCAGCAGCCAAGGGGGTACCAGGGGAAGTGGCTACACCTTC.

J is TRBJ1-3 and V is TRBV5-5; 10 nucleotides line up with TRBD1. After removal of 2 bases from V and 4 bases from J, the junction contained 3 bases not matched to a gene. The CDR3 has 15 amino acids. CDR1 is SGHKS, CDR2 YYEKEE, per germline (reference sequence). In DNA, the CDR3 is TGTGCCAGCAGCTTCGACAGGGGGCGCGGAAACACCATATATTTT. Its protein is CASSFDRGRGNTIYF.

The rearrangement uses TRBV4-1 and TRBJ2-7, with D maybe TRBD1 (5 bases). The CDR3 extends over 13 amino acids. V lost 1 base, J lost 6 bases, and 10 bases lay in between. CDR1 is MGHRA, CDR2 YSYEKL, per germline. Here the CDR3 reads CASSQGLGAEQYF. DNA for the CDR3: TGCGCCAGCAGCCAAGGATTAGGGGCCGAGCAGTACTTC.

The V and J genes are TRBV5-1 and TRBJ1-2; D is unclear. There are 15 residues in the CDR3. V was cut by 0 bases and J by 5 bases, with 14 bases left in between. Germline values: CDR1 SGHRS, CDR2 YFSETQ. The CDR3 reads CASSLVGERRYGYTF. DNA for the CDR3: TGCGCCAGCAGCTTGGTTGGCGAAAGGCGGTATGGCTACACCTTC.

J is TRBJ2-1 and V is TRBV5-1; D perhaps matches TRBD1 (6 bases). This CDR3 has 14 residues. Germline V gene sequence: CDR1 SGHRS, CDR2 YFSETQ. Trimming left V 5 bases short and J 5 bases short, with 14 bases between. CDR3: CASSAGAIDNEQFF. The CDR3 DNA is TGCGCCAGCAGTGCAGGGGCGATAGACAATGAGCAGTTCTTC.

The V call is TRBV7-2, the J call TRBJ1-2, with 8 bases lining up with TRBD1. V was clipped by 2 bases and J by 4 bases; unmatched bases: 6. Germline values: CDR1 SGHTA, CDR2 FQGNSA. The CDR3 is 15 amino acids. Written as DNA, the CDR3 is TGTGCCAGCAGCTTACAGGGCCAGGGGGCCTATGGCTACACCTTC. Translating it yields CASSLQGQGAYGYTF.

CDR3 nucleotides: TGTGCCAGCAGCCCGGGAGTAAGCACTGAAGCTTTCTTT. This sequence encodes CASSPGVSTEAFF. V gene TRBV11-2 combines with J gene TRBJ1-1; D gene ambiguous. Germline V lookup: CDR1 SGHAT, CDR2 FQNNGV. The CDR3 is 13 residues long. V lost 5 bases to trimming and J lost 4 bases, with 11 bases between them.

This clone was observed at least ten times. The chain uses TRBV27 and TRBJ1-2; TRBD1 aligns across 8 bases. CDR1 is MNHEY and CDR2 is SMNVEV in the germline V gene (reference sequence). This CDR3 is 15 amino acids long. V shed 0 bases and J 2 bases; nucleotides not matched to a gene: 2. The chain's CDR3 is CASSLSWTGNYGYTF. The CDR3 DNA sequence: TGTGCCAGCAGTTTATCTTGGACAGGGAACTATGGCTACACCTTC.

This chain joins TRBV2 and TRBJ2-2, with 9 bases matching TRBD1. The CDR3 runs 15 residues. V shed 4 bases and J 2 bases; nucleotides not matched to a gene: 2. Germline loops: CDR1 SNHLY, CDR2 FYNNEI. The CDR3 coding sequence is TGTGCCAGCAGTGGAACAGGGGGCAACACCGGGGAGCTGTTTTTT. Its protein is CASSGTGGNTGELFF.

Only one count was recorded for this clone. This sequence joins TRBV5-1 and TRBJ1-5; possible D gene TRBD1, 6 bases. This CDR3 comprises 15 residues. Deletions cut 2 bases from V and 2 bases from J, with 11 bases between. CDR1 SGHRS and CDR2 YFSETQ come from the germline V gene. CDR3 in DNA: TGCGCCAGCAGCTTTGAAGGGGGTGGCAATCAGCCCCAGCATTTT. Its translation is CASSFEGGGNQPQHF.

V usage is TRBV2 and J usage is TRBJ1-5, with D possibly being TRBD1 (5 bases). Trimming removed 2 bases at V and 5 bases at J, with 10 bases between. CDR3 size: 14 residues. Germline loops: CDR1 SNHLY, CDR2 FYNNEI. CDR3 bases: TGTGCCAGCAGTGAAATTGGGGCCCATCAGCCCCAGCATTTT. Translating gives CASSEIGAHQPQHF.

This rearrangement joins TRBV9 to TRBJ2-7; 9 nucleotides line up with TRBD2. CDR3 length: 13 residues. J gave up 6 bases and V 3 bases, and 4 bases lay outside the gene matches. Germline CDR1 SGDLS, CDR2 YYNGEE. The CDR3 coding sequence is TGTGCCAGCAGCGGAGCGGGGGGTGGCGAGCAGTACTTC. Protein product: CASSGAGGGEQYF.

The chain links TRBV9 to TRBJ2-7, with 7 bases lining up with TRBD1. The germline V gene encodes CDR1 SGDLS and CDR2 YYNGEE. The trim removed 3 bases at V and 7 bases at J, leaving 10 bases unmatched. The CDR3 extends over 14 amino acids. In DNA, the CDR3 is TGTGCCAGCAGCGGAGATGAGGGGGCGGAGGAGCAGTACTTC. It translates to CASSGDEGAEEQYF.

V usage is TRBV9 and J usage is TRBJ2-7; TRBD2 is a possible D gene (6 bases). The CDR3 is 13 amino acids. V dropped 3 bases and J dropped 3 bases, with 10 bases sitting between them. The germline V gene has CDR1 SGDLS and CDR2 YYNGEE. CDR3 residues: CASSAGELYEQYF. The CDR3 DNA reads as TGTGCCAGCAGCGCGGGGGAACTCTACGAGCAGTACTTC.

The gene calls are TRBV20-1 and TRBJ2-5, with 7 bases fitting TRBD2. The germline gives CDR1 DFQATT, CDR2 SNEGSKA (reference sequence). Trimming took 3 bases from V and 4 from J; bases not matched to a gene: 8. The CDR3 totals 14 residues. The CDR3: CSASGLAVTETQYF. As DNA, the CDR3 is TGCAGTGCTAGTGGTCTAGCGGTGACAGAGACCCAGTACTTC.

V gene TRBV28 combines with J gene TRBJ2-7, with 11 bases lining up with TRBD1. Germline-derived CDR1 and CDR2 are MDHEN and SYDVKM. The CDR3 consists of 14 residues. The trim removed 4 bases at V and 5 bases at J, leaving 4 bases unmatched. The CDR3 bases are TGTGCCAGCAGTTCCCGGACAGGGGGCAACGAGCAGTACTTC. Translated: CASSSRTGGNEQYF.

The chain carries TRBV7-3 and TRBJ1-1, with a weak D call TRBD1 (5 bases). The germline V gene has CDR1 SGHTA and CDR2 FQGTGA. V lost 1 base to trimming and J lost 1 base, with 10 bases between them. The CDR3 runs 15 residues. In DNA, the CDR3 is TGTGCCAGCAGCTTAAATCCCGGACAGAACACTGAAGCTTTCTTT. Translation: CASSLNPGQNTEAFF.